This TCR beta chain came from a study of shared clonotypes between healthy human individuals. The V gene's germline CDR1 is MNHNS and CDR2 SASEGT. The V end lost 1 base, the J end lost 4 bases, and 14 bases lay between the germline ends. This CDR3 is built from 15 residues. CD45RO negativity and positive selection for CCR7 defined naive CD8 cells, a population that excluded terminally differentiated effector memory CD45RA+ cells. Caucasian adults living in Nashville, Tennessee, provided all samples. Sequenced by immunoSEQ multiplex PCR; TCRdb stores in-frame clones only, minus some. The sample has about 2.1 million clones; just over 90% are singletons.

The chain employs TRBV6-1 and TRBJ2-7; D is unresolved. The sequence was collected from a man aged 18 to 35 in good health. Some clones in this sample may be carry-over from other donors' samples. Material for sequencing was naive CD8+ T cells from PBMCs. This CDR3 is CASSEGFWDLYEQYF. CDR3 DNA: TGTGCCAGCAGTGAAGGATTTTGGGATTTGTACGAGCAGTACTTC.